The sequence of this T cell receptor (beta chain) was determined in a study of glioma-infiltrating T cells. The iRepertoire nested amplicon-rescue multiplex PCR amplified TCR alpha and beta CDR3s from RNA. Tissue mRNA or PBMC total RNA, roughly 100-400 ng, went into one-step reverse transcription and amplification. Via MiXCR, TCRdb re-called the multiplex PCR reads, giving one row per CDR3 protein. In the table there are around 21,000 distinct CDR3 sequences, under 30% of which are singletons. The V gene's germline CDR1 is SGHAT and CDR2 FQNNGV. V lost 4 bases to trimming and J lost 4 bases, with 9 bases between them. The length of the CDR3 is 13 residues. Findings and caveats of the study: Very few CDR3 sequences were shared between tissue and blood. Non-neoplastic patients had below-expected tissue-blood divergence, while all gliomas exceeded expectation.

This clonotype has just a few counts. The antigen is not known. Sequenced sample: glioma tissue, nonneoplastic brain tissue, or PBMCs (not recorded which). The chain links TRBV11-2 to TRBJ2-3; a weak D match, TRBD1 (6 bases). The sequence was obtained from a human donor with low-grade glioma or glioblastoma, undergoing nonglioma brain surgery, or in good health (not recorded which). Here the CDR3 reads CASSSRTADTQYF. CDR3 nucleotide sequence: TGTGCCAGCAGCTCCCGGACAGCAGATACGCAGTATTTT.